The clone carrying this T cell receptor beta chain has just a few counts. The sample is drawn from a study of blood T cell repertoires in COVID-19. Libraries were prepared by immunoSEQ multiplex PCR; TCRdb keeps only in-frame clonotypes and omits some of them. Of about 150,000 clones listed, approximately 84% were seen once; the top ten hold roughly 2.5%. The TCR was taken from a woman of 80 years or more with COVID-19, enrolled during active disease. Sequencing was done on a sample of peripheral blood.

The CDR3 DNA reads as TGTGCCAGCAGCTTACCTAGCGGGAGGGCCGGGGAGACCCAGTACTTC. Translated, it gives CASSLPSGRAGETQYF. The J gene is TRBJ2-5, the V gene TRBV7-9; TRBD2 matches 12 bases. Germline trimming cut 2 bases from V and 5 bases from J; bases unmatched to any gene: 6. Germline assignment: CDR1 SEHNR and CDR2 FQNEAQ (reference sequence). This CDR3 contains 16 residues.